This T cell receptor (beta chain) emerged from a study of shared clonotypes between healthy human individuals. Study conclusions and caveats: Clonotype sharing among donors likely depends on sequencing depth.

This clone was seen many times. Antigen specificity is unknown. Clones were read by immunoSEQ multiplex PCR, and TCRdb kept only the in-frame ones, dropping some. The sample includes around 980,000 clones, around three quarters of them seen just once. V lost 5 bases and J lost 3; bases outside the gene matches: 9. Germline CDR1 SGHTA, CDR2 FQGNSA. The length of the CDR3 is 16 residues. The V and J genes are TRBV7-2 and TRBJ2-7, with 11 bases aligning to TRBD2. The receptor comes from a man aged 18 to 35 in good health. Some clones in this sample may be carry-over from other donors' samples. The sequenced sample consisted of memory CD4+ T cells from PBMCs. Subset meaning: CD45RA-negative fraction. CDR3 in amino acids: CASSARLAGLGYEQYF. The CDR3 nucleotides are TGTGCCAGCAGCGCGCGACTAGCGGGATTAGGCTACGAGCAGTACTTC.